This T cell receptor beta chain was documented in a study of cytomegalovirus exposure and HLA in healthy donors. Whole-study results and caveats: The classifier reportedly diagnosed cytomegalovirus status with high sensitivity and specificity. Among TCR beta chains, those listed as cytomegalovirus-associated numbered under 200. Rare TCR sequences predominated, though certain public TCRs were found in many donors.

The CDR3 runs to 15 residues. Germline CDR1 reads SGHDT; CDR2 reads YYEEEE. V shed 3 bases, J shed 1 base, and the junction held 6 bases outside the gene matches. Of note for this clone: Its antigen is unidentified.

From the 120-subject validation cohort, which was separate from the roughly 680-subject first cohort, the donors were drawn. Profiling relied on immunoSEQ multiplex PCR, and the TCRdb table lists in-frame clones only, not all of them. This repertoire shows approximately 170,000 clones, about 90% found once; its top ten account for 3% to 3.5%. The origin of this receptor is a woman aged 18 to 35 in good health and CMV-seropositive. Sequenced input: PBMCs. This sequence joins TRBV5-6 and TRBJ2-7; 8 bases line up with TRBD1. CDR3 bases: TGTGCCAGCAGCTCCTTTGGGACAGGATCCTACGAGCAGTACTTC. This encodes CASSSFGTGSYEQYF.